This T cell receptor (beta chain) came from a study of identical twins. Broader study findings: Excess sharing by twins proved weaker in beta out-of-frame sequences. Invariant MAIT and iNKT cells may have partly biased zero-insertion analyses.

Regarding this clonotype: Its antigen is undetermined.

V trimming: 2 bases; J trimming: 5 bases; junction bases outside the gene matches: 13. The CDR3 is made up of 17 amino acids. Germline lookup yields CDR1 MDHEN and CDR2 SYDVKM. TCRdb analysed the 5' RACE reads with MiXCR anew, one entry per CDR3 protein. There are some 500,000 distinct CDR3 sequences in the sample; roughly 13% occur only once, and more than 0.8% lies in the top ten. The data also belong to a second study, concerning yellow fever vaccine responses in identical twins.

The chain joins TRBV28 to TRBJ1-1, with 8 bases identical to TRBD1. The sequence derives from a woman under 30 in good health. Material: CD4+ T cells sorted from blood. The CDR3 sequence is CASSLIDRGKGTTEAFF. In DNA, the CDR3 is TGTGCCAGCAGTTTAATCGACAGGGGAAAAGGAACGACTGAAGCTTTCTTT.